Reported below is one TCR beta chain. Its specificity is not known. Sequencing of TCR beta was carried out in blood CD8+ and CD4+ T cells. Isolation of CD8+ and CD4+ T cells was performed negatively, whereas enrichment of TEMRA cells was done by FACS. Germline V CDR1 and CDR2: SGHRS, YFSETQ. This CDR3 is 14 amino acids long. The J segment lost 4 bases and the V segment lost 3 bases, leaving 3 bases of the junction unmatched. RNA was extracted with the RNeasy kit, and a quantity of roughly 0.5 to 1 ug was reverse transcribed using random hexamers. Amplification of TCR beta CDR3 spanned 54 Vbeta and 13 Jbeta via immunoSEQ multiplex PCR. A single record per CDR3 protein comes from TCRdb applying MiXCR to the immunoSEQ multiplex PCR reads. The sample contains hundreds of thousands of distinct CDR3 sequences, approximately 95% of which appear only once. This entry is derived from a study of CD8 T cells in Susac syndrome. Study-wide results and limits: The study's TCR sequencing and HLA analysis drew on a certain number of individuals. That number was acknowledged as relatively small.

The sequence derives from a human donor with multiple sclerosis. V and J are TRBV5-1 and TRBJ2-3, with TRBD1 matching over 9 bases. Sequencing was performed on CD4+ T cells from PBMCs. The CDR3: CASSWGTGPDTQYF. The CDR3 bases are TGCGCCAGCAGCTGGGGGACAGGGCCAGATACGCAGTATTTT.